This T cell receptor beta chain was captured by sequencing in a study of blood T cell repertoires in COVID-19. Study as a whole: Some COVID-19 samples were acute and others convalescent; all came from the United States, Italy and Spain. PBMCs, B-cell-depleted T cells, or T cells provided the cDNA or gDNA that made up the material.

This clone turned up a few times. The germline gives CDR1 LGHNT, CDR2 FRNRAP. V was clipped by 11 bases and J by 9 bases; unmatched bases: 13. This CDR3 comprises 14 residues. In the authors' methods: Reference gene primer amplification gave estimated nucleated cell counts. The protocol was immunoSEQ multiplex PCR, while the TCRdb copy is restricted to in-frame clones and leaves out a portion. Clone size and the V and J calls come from that table; the DNA yielded D and trimming. The sample lists under 45,000 clones, approximately 80% occurring once. Input material: peripheral blood. This sequence was found in a human donor with acute or convalescent COVID-19. The donor label of this sample is uncertain. V usage is TRBV12-5 and J usage is TRBJ2-1, with TRBD1 identical over 10 bases. In DNA form, the CDR3 reads TGTGCTTCTAACCCTGGGACAGGGGTAGGTGAGCAGTTCTTC. Translating it yields CASNPGTGVGEQFF.